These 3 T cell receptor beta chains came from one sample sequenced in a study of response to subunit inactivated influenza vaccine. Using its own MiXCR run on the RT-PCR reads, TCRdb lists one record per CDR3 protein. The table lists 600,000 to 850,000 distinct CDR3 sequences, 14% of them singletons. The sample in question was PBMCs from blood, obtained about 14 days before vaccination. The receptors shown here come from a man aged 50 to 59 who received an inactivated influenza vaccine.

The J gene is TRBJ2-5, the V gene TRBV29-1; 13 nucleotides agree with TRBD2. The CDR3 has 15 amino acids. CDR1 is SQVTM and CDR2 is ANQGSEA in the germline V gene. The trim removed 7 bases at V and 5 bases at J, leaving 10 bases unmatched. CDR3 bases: TGCAGCGCTGGCCTCGGGACTAGCGGGATCGAGACCCAGTACTTC. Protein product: CSAGLGTSGIETQYF.

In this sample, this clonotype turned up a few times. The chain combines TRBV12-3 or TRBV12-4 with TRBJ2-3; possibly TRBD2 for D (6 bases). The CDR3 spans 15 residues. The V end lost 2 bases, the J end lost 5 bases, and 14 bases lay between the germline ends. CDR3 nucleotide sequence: TGTGCCAGCAGTTTACTTCTCCGGGGAGGAGATACGCAGTATTTT. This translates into CASSLLLRGGDTQYF.

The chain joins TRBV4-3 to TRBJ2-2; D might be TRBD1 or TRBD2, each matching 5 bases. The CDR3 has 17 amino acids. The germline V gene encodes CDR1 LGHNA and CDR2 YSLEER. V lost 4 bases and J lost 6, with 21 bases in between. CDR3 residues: CASSPPSAGSYAGELFF. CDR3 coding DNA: TGCGCCAGCAGCCCCCCGTCGGCAGGGAGTTACGCCGGGGAGCTGTTTTTT.